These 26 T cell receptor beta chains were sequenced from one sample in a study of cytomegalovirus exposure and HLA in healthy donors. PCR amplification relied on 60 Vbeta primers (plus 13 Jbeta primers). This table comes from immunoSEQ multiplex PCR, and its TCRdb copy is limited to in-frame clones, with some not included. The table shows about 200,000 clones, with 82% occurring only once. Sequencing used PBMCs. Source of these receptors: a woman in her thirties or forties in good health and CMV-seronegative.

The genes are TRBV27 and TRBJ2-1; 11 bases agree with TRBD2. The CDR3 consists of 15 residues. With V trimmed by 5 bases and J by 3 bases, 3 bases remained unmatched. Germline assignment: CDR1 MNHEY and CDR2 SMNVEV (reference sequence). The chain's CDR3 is CASSQTSGSYNEQFF. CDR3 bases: TGTGCCAGCAGTCAAACTAGCGGGAGCTACAATGAGCAGTTCTTC.

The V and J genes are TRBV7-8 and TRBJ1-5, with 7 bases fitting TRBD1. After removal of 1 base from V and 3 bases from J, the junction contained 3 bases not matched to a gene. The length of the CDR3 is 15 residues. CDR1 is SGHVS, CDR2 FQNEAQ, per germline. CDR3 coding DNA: TGTGCCAGCAGCTTAGTAGGGACAGACAATCAGCCCCAGCATTTT. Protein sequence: CASSLVGTDNQPQHF.

The CDR3 here is CASSSGLAPSGEQFF. In DNA, the CDR3 is TGTGCCAGCAGTTCCGGACTAGCCCCGTCGGGTGAGCAGTTCTTC. The gene calls are TRBV27 and TRBJ2-1; 8 bases fit TRBD2. V was clipped by 4 bases and J by 9 bases; unmatched bases: 11. Germline assignment: CDR1 MNHEY and CDR2 SMNVEV (reference sequence). The CDR3 has 15 amino acids.

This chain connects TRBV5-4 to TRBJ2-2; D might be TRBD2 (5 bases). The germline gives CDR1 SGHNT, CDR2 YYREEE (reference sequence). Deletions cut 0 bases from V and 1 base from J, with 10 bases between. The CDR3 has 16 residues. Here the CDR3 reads CASSLGVGMNTGELFF. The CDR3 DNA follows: TGTGCCAGCAGCTTGGGGGTCGGGATGAACACCGGGGAGCTGTTTTTT.

Here the CDR3 reads CASSQEDRGGYNEQFF. The CDR3 DNA reads TGTGCCAGCAGCCAAGAAGACAGGGGGGGCTACAATGAGCAGTTCTTC. The rearrangement joins TRBV4-2 to TRBJ2-1; 9 bases are a match to TRBD1. Germline values: CDR1 LGHNA, CDR2 YNFKEQ. There are 16 residues in the CDR3. Unmatched junction bases numbered 3, after V lost 0 bases and J lost 3 bases.

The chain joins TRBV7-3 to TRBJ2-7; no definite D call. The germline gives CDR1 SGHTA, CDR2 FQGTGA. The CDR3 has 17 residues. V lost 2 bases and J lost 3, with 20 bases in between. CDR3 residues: CASSLFGESRGYYEQYF. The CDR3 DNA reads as TGTGCCAGCAGCTTATTTGGTGAGTCCCGAGGTTACTACGAGCAGTACTTC. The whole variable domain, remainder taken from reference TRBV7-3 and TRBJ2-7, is GAGVSQTPSNKVTEKGKYVELRCDPISGHTALYWYRQSLGQGPEFLIYFQGTGAADDSGLPNDRFFAVRPEGSVSTLKIQRTERGDSAVYLCASSLFGESRGYYEQYFGPGTRLTVT.

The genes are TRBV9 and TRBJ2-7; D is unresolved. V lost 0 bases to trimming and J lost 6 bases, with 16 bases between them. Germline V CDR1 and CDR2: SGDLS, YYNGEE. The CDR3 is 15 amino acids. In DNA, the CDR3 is TGTGCCAGCAGCGTAGACCTCCAGATCTCAGGCGAGCAGTACTTC. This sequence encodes CASSVDLQISGEQYF.

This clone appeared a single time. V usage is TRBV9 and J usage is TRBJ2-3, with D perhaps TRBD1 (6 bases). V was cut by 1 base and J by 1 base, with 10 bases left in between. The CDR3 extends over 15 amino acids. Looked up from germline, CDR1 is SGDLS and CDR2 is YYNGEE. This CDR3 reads CASSVLGGRTDTQYF. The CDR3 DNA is TGTGCCAGCAGCGTACTAGGGGGACGCACAGATACGCAGTATTTT.

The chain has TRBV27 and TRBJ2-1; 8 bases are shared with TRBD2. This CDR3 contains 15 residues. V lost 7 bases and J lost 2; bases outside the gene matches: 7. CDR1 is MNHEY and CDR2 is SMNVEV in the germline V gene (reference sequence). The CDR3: CASTPGGLTYNEQFF. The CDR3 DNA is TGTGCCAGCACCCCGGGAGGGCTAACCTACAATGAGCAGTTCTTC.

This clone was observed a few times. The chain's CDR3 is CSVRQGRNTEAFF. The CDR3 coding sequence is TGCAGCGTTCGACAGGGGAGGAACACTGAAGCTTTCTTT. The V call is TRBV29-1, the J call TRBJ1-1; 8 bases are a match to TRBD1. Germline V gives CDR1 SQVTM, CDR2 ANQGSEA. This CDR3 is 13 amino acids long. With 5 bases clipped from V and 1 base from J, the junction kept 3 bases outside the gene matches.

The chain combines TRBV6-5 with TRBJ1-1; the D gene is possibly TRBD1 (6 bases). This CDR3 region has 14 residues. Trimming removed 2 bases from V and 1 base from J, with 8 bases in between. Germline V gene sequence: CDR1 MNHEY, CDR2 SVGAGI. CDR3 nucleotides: TGTGCCAGCAGTTACGTACAGGGGAACACTGAAGCTTTCTTT. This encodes CASSYVQGNTEAFF.

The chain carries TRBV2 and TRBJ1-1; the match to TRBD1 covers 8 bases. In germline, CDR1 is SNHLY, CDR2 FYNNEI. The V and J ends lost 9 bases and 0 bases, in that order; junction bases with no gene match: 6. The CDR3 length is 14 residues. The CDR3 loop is CARGRTGLNTEAFF. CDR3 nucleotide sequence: TGTGCCAGAGGTAGGACAGGGCTGAACACTGAAGCTTTCTTT.

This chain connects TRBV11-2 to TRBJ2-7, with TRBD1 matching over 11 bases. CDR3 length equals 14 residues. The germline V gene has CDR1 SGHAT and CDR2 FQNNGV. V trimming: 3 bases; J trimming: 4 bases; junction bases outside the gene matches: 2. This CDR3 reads CASSLGQGGYEQYF. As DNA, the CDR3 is TGTGCCAGCAGCTTGGGACAGGGGGGTTACGAGCAGTACTTC.

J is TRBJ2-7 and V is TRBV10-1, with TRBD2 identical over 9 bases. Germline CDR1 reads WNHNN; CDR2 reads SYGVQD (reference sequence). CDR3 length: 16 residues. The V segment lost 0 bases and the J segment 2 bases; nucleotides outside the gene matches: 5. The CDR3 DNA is TGCGCCAGCAGTGAGTCGTCTAGCGGGAAGGCCTACGAGCAGTACTTC. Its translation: CASSESSSGKAYEQYF.

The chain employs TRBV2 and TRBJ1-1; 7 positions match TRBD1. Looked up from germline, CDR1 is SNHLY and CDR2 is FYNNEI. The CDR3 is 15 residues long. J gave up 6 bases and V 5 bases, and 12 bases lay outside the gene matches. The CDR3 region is CASSPYGGGLAEAFF. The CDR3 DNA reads TGTGCCAGCAGTCCTTACGGAGGGGGCCTAGCTGAAGCTTTCTTT.

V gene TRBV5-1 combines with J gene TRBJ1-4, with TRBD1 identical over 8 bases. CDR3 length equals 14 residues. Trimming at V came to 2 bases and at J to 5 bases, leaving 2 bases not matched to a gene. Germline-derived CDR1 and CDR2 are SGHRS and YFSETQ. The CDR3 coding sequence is TGCGCCAGCAGCTTAGGACAGGGAAATGAAAAACTGTTTTTT. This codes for CASSLGQGNEKLFF.

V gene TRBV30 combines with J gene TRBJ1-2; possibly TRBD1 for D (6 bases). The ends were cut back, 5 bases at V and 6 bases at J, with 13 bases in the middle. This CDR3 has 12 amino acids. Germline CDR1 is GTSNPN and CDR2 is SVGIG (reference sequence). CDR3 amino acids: CAWATGSDGYTF. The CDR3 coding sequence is TGTGCCTGGGCAACAGGGTCTGATGGCTACACCTTC.

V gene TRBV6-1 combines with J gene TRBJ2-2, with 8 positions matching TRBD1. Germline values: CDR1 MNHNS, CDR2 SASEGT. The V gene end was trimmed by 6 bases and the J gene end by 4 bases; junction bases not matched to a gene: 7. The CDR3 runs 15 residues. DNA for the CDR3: TGTGCCAGCAGCCCGATTGACAGGGGCACCGGGGAGCTGTTTTTT. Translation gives CASSPIDRGTGELFF.

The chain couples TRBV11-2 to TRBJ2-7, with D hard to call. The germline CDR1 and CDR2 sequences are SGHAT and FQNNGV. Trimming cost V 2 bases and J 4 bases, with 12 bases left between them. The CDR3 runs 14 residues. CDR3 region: CASSLRPTPYEQYF. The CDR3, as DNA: TGTGCCAGCAGCTTAAGGCCGACACCATACGAGCAGTACTTC.

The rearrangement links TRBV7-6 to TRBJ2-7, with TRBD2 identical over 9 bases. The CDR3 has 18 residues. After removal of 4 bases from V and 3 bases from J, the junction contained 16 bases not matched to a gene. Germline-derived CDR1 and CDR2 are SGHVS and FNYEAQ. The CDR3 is CASSSGLATQTSGYEQYF. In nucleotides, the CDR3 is TGTGCCAGCAGCTCCGGACTAGCGACCCAGACGAGTGGCTACGAGCAGTACTTC.

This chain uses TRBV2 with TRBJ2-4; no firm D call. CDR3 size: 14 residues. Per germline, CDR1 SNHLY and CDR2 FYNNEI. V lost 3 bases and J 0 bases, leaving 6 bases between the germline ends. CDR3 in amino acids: CASSERLAKNIQYF. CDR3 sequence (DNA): TGTGCCAGCAGTGAGAGGCTAGCCAAAAACATTCAGTACTTC.

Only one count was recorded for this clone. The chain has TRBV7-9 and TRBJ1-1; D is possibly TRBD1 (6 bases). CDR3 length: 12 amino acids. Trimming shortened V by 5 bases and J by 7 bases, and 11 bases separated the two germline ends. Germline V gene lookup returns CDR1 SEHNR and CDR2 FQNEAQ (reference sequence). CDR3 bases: TGTGCCAGCAGCCGACAGGCCGGTGAAGCTTTCTTT. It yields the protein CASSRQAGEAFF. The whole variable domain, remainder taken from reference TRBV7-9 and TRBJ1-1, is DTGVSQNPRHKITKRGQNVTFRCDPISEHNRLYWYRQTLGQGPEFLTYFQNEAQLEKSRLLSDRFSAERPKGSFSTLEIQRTEQGDSAMYLCASSRQAGEAFFGQGTRLTVV.

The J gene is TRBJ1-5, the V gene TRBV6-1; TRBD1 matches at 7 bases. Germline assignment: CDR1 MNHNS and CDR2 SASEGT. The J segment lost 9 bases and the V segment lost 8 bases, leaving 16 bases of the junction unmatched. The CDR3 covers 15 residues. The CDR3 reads CASRSRQGHQWPQHF. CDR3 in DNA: TGTGCCAGCCGAAGTAGACAGGGCCATCAGTGGCCCCAGCATTTT.

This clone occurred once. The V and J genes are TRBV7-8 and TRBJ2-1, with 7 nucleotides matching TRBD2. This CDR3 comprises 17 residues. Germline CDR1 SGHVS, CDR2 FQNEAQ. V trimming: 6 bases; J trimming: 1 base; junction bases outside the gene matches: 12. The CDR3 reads CASRPPLGRESYNEQFF. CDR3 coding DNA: TGTGCCAGCAGACCACCTTTGGGGCGGGAGTCCTACAATGAGCAGTTCTTC.

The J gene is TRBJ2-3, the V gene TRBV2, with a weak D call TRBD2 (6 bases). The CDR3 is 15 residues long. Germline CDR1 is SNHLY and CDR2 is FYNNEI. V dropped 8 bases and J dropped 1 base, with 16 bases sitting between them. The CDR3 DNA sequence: TGTGCCAGCCTCAAGATTAGCGGTGGCACAGATACGCAGTATTTT. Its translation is CASLKISGGTDTQYF. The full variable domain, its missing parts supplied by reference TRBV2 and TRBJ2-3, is EPEVTQTPSHQVTQMGQEVILRCVPISNHLYFYWYRQILGQKVEFLVSFYNNEISEKSEIFDDQFSVERPDGSNFTLKIRSTKLEDSAMYFCASLKISGGTDTQYFGPGTRLTVL.

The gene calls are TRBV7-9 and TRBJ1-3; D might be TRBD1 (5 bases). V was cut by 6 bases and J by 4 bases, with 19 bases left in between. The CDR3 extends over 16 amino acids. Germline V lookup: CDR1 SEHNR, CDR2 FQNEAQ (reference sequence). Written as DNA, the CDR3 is TGTGCCAGCAGTTCCCTAGGAATTTCAGGGGGAAACACCATATATTTT. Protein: CASSSLGISGGNTIYF.